The 3 T cell receptor beta chains below were found in one sample sequenced in a study of control samples from healthy donors and cancer patients (dated by TCRdb to about 2020). Receptor libraries were prepared by the immunoSEQ multiplex PCR assay. Entries here come from immuneACCESS through TCRdb and include only in-frame sequences with V and J called. Some clones fail to appear in such tables; in the studies checked, an unresolved V gene covers under half of the shortfall, and the cause of the remainder is unknown. In all, the sample holds 250,000 to 300,000 clones, and almost 85% of those were seen once. Of the sample, approximately 12% falls within the top ten clones. Sequenced material: PBMCs. Receptor source: a woman in her sixties with lung cancer.

The J gene is TRBJ2-7, the V gene TRBV12-3 or TRBV12-4; possible D gene TRBD2, 7 bases. V was trimmed by 6 bases and J by 3 bases, leaving 12 bases between them. This CDR3 is 13 amino acids long. CDR3 in amino acids: CASSGGPYYEQYF. The CDR3 coding sequence is TGTGCCAGCAGCGGGGGGCCATACTACGAGCAGTACTTC.

This rearrangement joins TRBV5-4 to TRBJ2-7; possibly TRBD2 for D (6 bases). With 4 bases removed from V and 9 bases from J, the gap between germline ends came to 20 bases. In germline, CDR1 is SGHNT, CDR2 YYREEE (reference sequence). This CDR3 spans 14 amino acids. The CDR3 nucleotides are TGTGCCAGCAGCCGTCCCGGGACTTCTATAACGCAGTACTTC. It translates to CASSRPGTSITQYF.

The chain is built from TRBV4-2 and TRBJ1-6; D perhaps matches TRBD1 (6 bases). This CDR3 region has 14 residues. Germline CDR1 reads LGHNA; CDR2 reads YNFKEQ. With 3 bases removed from V and 8 bases from J, the gap between germline ends came to 11 bases. The CDR3: CASSQQGLDSPLHF. CDR3 nucleotide sequence: TGTGCCAGCAGCCAGCAGGGGTTGGATTCACCCCTCCACTTT.